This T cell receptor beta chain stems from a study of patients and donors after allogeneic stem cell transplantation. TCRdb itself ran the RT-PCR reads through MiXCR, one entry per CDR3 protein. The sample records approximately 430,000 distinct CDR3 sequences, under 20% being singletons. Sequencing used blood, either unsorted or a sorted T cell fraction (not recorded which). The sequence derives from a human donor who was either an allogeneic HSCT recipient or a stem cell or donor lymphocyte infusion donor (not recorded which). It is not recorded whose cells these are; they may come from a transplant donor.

The chain's CDR3 is CASSPGAGLNYGYTF. CDR3 coding DNA: TGTGCCAGCAGCCCCGGGGCGGGACTAAACTATGGCTACACCTTC. V and J are TRBV14 and TRBJ1-2; D might be TRBD1 (5 bases). CDR1 is SGHDN, CDR2 FVKESK, per germline. CDR3 length: 15 residues. V lost 4 bases to trimming and J lost 2 bases, with 14 bases between them.